This T cell receptor (beta chain) was retrieved from a study of T-cell reconstitution after alpha-beta-depleted transplantation in children. Study observations and caveats: Expanded clones from the graft, numbering several hundred, reportedly supplied alpha-beta T cells about two months after transplant. Newly produced T cells mostly provided counts and TCRbeta diversity after one year, as hyperexpanded clones declined.

This CDR3 is built from 14 residues. V lost 6 bases, J lost 7 bases, and 15 bases lay in between. CDR1 is MNHEY and CDR2 is SVGEGT in the germline V gene. A remark on this clonotype: Its antigen remains unknown.

Preparation of the TCRbeta library used unique molecular identifiers. TCRdb reanalysed the PCR reads using MiXCR and keeps one entry per CDR3 protein. There are about 250,000 distinct CDR3 sequences in the sample; roughly a quarter occur only once, and 4.8% lies in the top ten. This clonotype was sampled from a female patient between 2 and 15 years old who had a stem cell transplant for congenital amegakaryocytic thrombocytopenia, so the T cells may come from the graft donor. The sequencing here drew on PBMCs, mostly from graft donor cells, taken 360 days after TCRalphabeta/CD19-depleted stem cell transplant. The V gene is TRBV6-2 or TRBV6-3, the J gene TRBJ1-4; tentatively, D is TRBD1 (5 bases). CDR3 nucleotides: TGTGCCAGCAGATGGACCCGGGGGGGTGAAAAACTGTTTTTT. It codes for CASRWTRGGEKLFF.